This T cell receptor beta chain stems from a study of T cell responses to AZD1222 COVID-19 vaccine (dated by TCRdb to the early 2020s). Regarding the research as a whole: A total of around 240 trial participants underwent TCR sequencing, of whom about 200 had received two doses of AZD1222 and 26 had received two doses of the MenACWY control vaccine. Trial participants were enrolled by age into subgroups of 18-55, 56-69 and 70-plus years, and around 150, 28 and 57 TCR-sequenced participants, respectively, were included in these subgroups.

The study at large found these results: Participants were mostly white British, with more females than males. The authors suggested clonal diversity may have been underestimated. The whole spike protein was spanned by vaccine-associated CD4 TCRs, and dominant responses were seen in regions 160-218 and 743-854. Only five to seven AZD1222 recipients were SARS-CoV-2 seropositive at baseline, limiting conclusions about previously exposed vaccinees. After two AZD1222 doses, spike-specific TCR breadth and depth were significantly higher than at day 0 and than in MenACWY recipients. In the small 56-69-year group, the increase in depth fell short of significance, most likely because of low power. Reportedly, almost half of the unique spike-specific TCRs recognized epitopes lying outside the regions that are mutated in the B.1.351 and B.1.1.7 variants. No day 14 peak-response samples were available, so repertoires were characterized only after the peak T cell response.

The time point label corresponds to: about 28 days (+/-7) after the second vaccine dose. AZD1222 recipients given second doses at about 4 weeks or at about 12 weeks were pooled, since spike-specific TCR depth and breadth were not found to differ between the two schedules. The vaccinee samples were drawn from two UK trials, COV001 and COV002, one of which was a single-blind randomized controlled phase 2/3 trial testing AZD1222 (ChAdOx1 nCoV-19) in healthy adults. For TCRbeta chain sequencing, PBMC samples from trial participants were taken at day 0 and at day 28 after the second dose. The CDR3 sequence holds 15 residues, the cysteine and phenylalanine included. The entry retains the CDR3 DNA only, 45 bases that are in frame from base 1. CDR1 MGHRA and CDR2 YSYEKL are derived from the germline V gene. The V end loses 4 bases and the J end loses 1 base, and a stretch of 13 bases separates them. The CDR3 regions of human TCRbeta chains were subjected to immunosequencing. As for how the authors treated the data: Repertoire TCRs were matched against a reference library of SARS-CoV-2-specific TCRs generated with the MIRA antigen-specificity platform. Breadth was defined as the fraction of unique TCRs that were SARS-CoV-2-associated, and depth was defined as the fraction of total T cells that were SARS-CoV-2-associated. Using the MIRA data, each spike-specific TCR was mapped to the spike region that the TCR reacts to and placed in a CD4 or CD8 class. Log10-transformed breadth and depth values were compared by one-way ANOVA with Sidak's multiple comparisons tests. TCRdb carries this immuneACCESS record with in-frame sequences only. Its versions omit some clonotypes, under half of them owing to an unresolved V gene in the studies checked, with the rest unexplained. That table furnishes V, J and clone size, whereas the DNA furnished D and trimming. The sample yields around 70,000 clones; around nine tenths were counted once. The ten most abundant clones make up approximately 1.3% of the sample.

Worth noting for this clone: What antigen it recognizes has not been identified. Base qualities were left out, and no much larger clone turns up one base away.

The specimen comprised peripheral blood, sampled 28 days after the second AZD1222 dose. The chain employs TRBV4-1 and TRBJ1-1, with no confidently assigned D gene. This receptor was taken from an adult who received the AZD1222 COVID-19 vaccine. The CDR3 amino acid sequence is: CASSPERGRNTEAFF. The nucleotide sequence is given as TGCGCCAGCAGCCCAGAGAGAGGAAGGAACACTGAAGCTTTCTTT.